This T cell receptor beta chain was captured in a study of T cells after yellow fever vaccination. This clonotype appeared many times. Germline-derived CDR1 and CDR2 are SQVTM and ANQGSEA. V dropped 4 bases and J dropped 3 bases, with 13 bases sitting between them. The CDR3 totals 13 residues. TCRdb redid the calling of the 5' RACE reads with MiXCR, one entry per CDR3 protein. Of about 220,000 distinct CDR3 sequences in the sample, approximately 3% were seen once. The specimen comprised CD4+ T cells sorted from PBMCs, sampled 10 days after the yellow fever booster vaccination. The rearrangement joins TRBV29-1 to TRBJ2-7; a weak D match, TRBD1 (5 bases). The receptor comes from a man aged 18 to 30 who received the YFV17D yellow fever vaccine. The CDR3 protein is CSVVEQAGYEQYF. The DNA for the CDR3 is TGCAGCGTTGTCGAACAGGCTGGCTACGAGCAGTACTTC.